A single sample is the source of the 5 T cell receptor beta chains below, sequenced in a study of blood T cell repertoires in COVID-19. TCRdb keeps only in-frame clones here, not all; method: immunoSEQ multiplex PCR. The repertoire consists of about 150,000 clones, with around 85% occurring once and the leading ten covering around 6.2%. Sequences were obtained from PBMCs or T cells enriched from blood (not recorded which). These receptors came from a woman aged 40 to 49 who had recovered from COVID-19.

The table lists this clone with a count of one. V usage is TRBV18 and J usage is TRBJ1-2; 7 bases line up with TRBD1. Germline values: CDR1 KGHSH, CDR2 LQKENI. With V trimmed by 2 bases and J by 6 bases, 6 bases remained unmatched. The CDR3 runs 14 residues. As DNA, the CDR3 is TGTGCCAGCTCACCAGGAACAGGGGCAGATGGCTACACCTTC. Amino acids: CASSPGTGADGYTF. Filled out from reference TRBV18 and TRBJ1-2, the complete variable domain reads NAGVMQNPRHLVRRRGQEARLRCSPMKGHSHVYWYRQLPEEGLKFMVYLQKENIIDESGMPKERFSAEFPKEGPSILRIQQVVRGDSAAYFCASSPGTGADGYTFGSGTRLTVV.

This rearrangement joins TRBV7-2 to TRBJ2-1; 9 bases line up with TRBD2. V was pared by 5 bases and J by 2 bases, with 7 bases of the junction left unmatched. CDR3 length equals 16 residues. CDR1 and CDR2 (germline): SGHTA, FQGNSA. The CDR3 here is CASSSWGGGAYNEQFF. In nucleotides, the CDR3 is TGTGCCAGCAGCAGCTGGGGCGGGGGGGCCTACAATGAGCAGTTCTTC.

This clone was recorded a few times. The V call is TRBV7-9, the J call TRBJ1-3, with D perhaps TRBD1 (6 bases). Germline V gene data show CDR1 as SEHNR and CDR2 as FQNEAQ (reference sequence). The CDR3 is 14 residues long. The germline V and J ends were trimmed by 6 bases and 0 bases, with 9 bases remaining between them. CDR3 sequence: CASSTGSSGNTIYF. The CDR3 DNA sequence: TGTGCCAGCAGTACAGGGAGCTCTGGAAACACCATATATTTT.

This rearrangement joins TRBV5-1 to TRBJ2-7; 8 nucleotides agree with TRBD2. The CDR3 covers 12 residues. Germline V gene lookup returns CDR1 SGHRS and CDR2 YFSETQ. J was trimmed by 9 bases and V by 6 bases; bases with no gene match: 8. The chain's CDR3 is CASTQAGEGQYF. The CDR3 region has the DNA TGCGCCAGCACCCAAGCGGGAGAAGGGCAGTACTTC. The full variable domain, its missing parts supplied by reference TRBV5-1 and TRBJ2-7, is KAGVTQTPRYLIKTRGQQVTLSCSPISGHRSVSWYQQTPGQGLQFLFEYFSETQRNKGNFPGRFSGRQFSNSRSEMNVSTLELGDSALYLCASTQAGEGQYFGPGTRLTVT.

This chain uses TRBV5-8 with TRBJ1-6; D gene ambiguous. The V and J ends lost 1 base and 6 bases respectively, with 8 bases between them. Germline lookup yields CDR1 SGHTS and CDR2 YDEGEE. The CDR3 has 14 amino acids. The CDR3 loop is CASSLSGINSPLHF. Here the CDR3 DNA reads TGTGCCAGCAGCTTGTCGGGGATTAATTCACCCCTCCACTTT. The entire variable domain, with the rest obtained from reference TRBV5-8 and TRBJ1-6, is as follows: EAGVTQSPTHLIKTRGQQATLRCSPISGHTSVYWYQQALGLGLQFLLWYDEGEERNRGNFPPRFSGRQFPNYSSELNVNALELEDSALYLCASSLSGINSPLHFGNGTRLTVT.